A selection of T cell receptor beta chains follows, all from one sample in a study of shared clonotypes between healthy human individuals. TCRdb's table, derived via immunoSEQ multiplex PCR, lists solely in-frame clones and lacks some. The table lists approximately 1,000,000 clones, about 84% of them singletons. The sequencing sample was made of memory CD4+ T cells from PBMCs. The receptors originated from a man in his late teens or twenties in good health. Some clones in this sample may be carry-over from other donors' samples. Each CDR3 is given with its conserved first and last residue. Fields, in order: J gene, clone size, V gene, D gene, CDR3 DNA, CDR3 protein. A D gene is named only where the DNA matches it firmly. For some rows the clone size is stated as once, few or many, or as a class when expanded; others skip it.

TRBJ2-1	-	TRBV29-1	TRBD2	TGCAGCGTTCAGAAGCGGGAGGCCTACAATGAGCAGTTCTTC	CSVQKREAYNEQFF
TRBJ2-7	few	TRBV19	TRBD2	TGTGCCAGTAGTCCTCCGGGACTAGCGGGAAGGGTCGAGCAGTACTTC	CASSPPGLAGRVEQYF
TRBJ2-7	-	TRBV2	-	TGTGCCAGCAGTGGGTATGGCGAGCAGTACTTC	CASSGYGEQYF
TRBJ1-3	-	TRBV28	-	TGTGCCAGCAGAACCCCCGGTGGTTCAAACACCATATATTTT	CASRTPGGSNTIYF
TRBJ2-2	-	TRBV4-3	-	TGCGCCAGCAGCCAAGATGCCCCGGCGCCAGGATACACCGGGGAGCTGTTTTTT	CASSQDAPAPGYTGELFF
TRBJ1-1	-	TRBV2	-	TGTGCCAGCAGTGAAGAGGCAGGGATGAACACTGAAGCTTTCTTT	CASSEEAGMNTEAFF
TRBJ2-2	many	TRBV28	TRBD2	TGTGCCAGCATTGGACTAGCGGACCCATCGAACACCGGGGAGCTGTTTTTT	CASIGLADPSNTGELFF
TRBJ1-3	-	TRBV7-3	-	TGTGCCAGCAGCTTATCAGGTCCTGGAAACACCATATATTTT	CASSLSGPGNTIYF
TRBJ2-7	-	TRBV20-1	-	TGCAGTGCTAATTCGGCGGGCGAGCAGTACTTC	CSANSAGEQYF
TRBJ2-3	-	TRBV10-3	-	TGTGCCAAAGGCGGGACGCCCACAGATACGCAGTATTTT	CAKGGTPTDTQYF
TRBJ2-3	-	TRBV9	-	TGTGCCAGCAGCGTAGGCGGCTCTAGCACAGATACGCAGTATTTT	CASSVGGSSTDTQYF
TRBJ2-7	once	TRBV5-1	-	TGCGCCAGCAGCTTGGATCTTTTCTACGAGCAGTACTTC	CASSLDLFYEQYF
TRBJ1-5	-	TRBV30	TRBD1	TGTGCCTGGAGTTCACCGGGACAGGCTAATCAGCCCCAGCATTTT	CAWSSPGQANQPQHF
TRBJ2-3	-	TRBV19	TRBD2	TGTGCCAGTAGTATGCGGACTAGAACAGATACGCAGTATTTT	CASSMRTRTDTQYF
TRBJ2-7	-	TRBV11-2	-	TGTGCCAGCAGCTTAGCACTAGCAGCGGTCTACGAGCAGTACTTC	CASSLALAAVYEQYF
TRBJ2-5	once	TRBV5-1	-	TGCGCCGTAAGCTTGGATCCTAGCGACTTAGTGGAGACCCAGTACTTC	CAVSLDPSDLVETQYF
TRBJ1-1	few	TRBV4-1	TRBD1	TGCGCCAGCAGCCAAGATCGGTTGCAGGGGGGTGCTGAAGCTTTCTTT	CASSQDRLQGGAEAFF
TRBJ2-7	-	TRBV4-1	TRBD1	TGCGCCAGCAGCCAACCTCCCAGGGGGACGTACGAGCAGTACTTC	CASSQPPRGTYEQYF
TRBJ2-7	-	TRBV5-5	-	TGTGCCAGCAGCGAGGGTCCCTACGAGCAGTACTTC	CASSEGPYEQYF
TRBJ1-5	-	TRBV19	-	TGTGCCAGTAGTATAGGACAGATTAGCAATCAGCCCCAGCATTTT	CASSIGQISNQPQHF
TRBJ2-7	-	TRBV6-5	-	TGTGCCAGCAGACTCGGGACAATGTCCTACGAGCAGTACTTC	CASRLGTMSYEQYF
TRBJ1-1	once	TRBV5-1	-	TGCGCCAGCAGCTTGGGCAGGGGTTGGAACACTGAAGCTTTCTTT	CASSLGRGWNTEAFF
TRBJ2-2	-	TRBV4-1	-	TGCGCCAGCAGCCTCAACCAAGTGGGGGGAGGCGGGGAGCTGTTTTTT	CASSLNQVGGGGELFF
TRBJ2-5	few	TRBV7-3	-	TGTGCCAGCAGCTTGTACGGGCCGGGGGAGACCCAGTACTTC	CASSLYGPGETQYF